Presented here are 2 T cell receptor beta chains from one specimen sequenced in a study of T-cell memory formation after mild COVID-19. TCRdb passed the 5' RACE reads through MiXCR, listing each CDR3 protein once. The sample holds about 450,000 distinct CDR3 sequences, about a quarter seen once. Specimen: PBMCs or a T cell subset sorted from them (not recorded which). Receptors originate from an adult woman who had mild COVID-19 (a few samples of this study predate the infection). Cell type and time point are not known.

This clonotype occurred many times. This chain joins TRBV29-1 and TRBJ2-1; perhaps TRBD1 as D (5 bases). V shed 3 bases and J shed 6 bases, with 9 bases lying between them. The CDR3 extends over 12 amino acids. The germline CDR1 and CDR2 sequences are SQVTM and ANQGSEA. The CDR3 loop is CSVDPQVNEQFF. CDR3 nucleotide sequence: TGCAGCGTTGATCCACAGGTCAATGAGCAGTTCTTC.

This chain uses TRBV4-1 with TRBJ2-7, with D possibly TRBD1 on 6 matching bases. The CDR3 has 17 residues. The germline CDR1 and CDR2 sequences are MGHRA and YSYEKL. V lost 1 base to trimming and J lost 1 base, with 17 bases between them. CDR3 in amino acids: CASSQAWQGQYSYEQYF. The CDR3 DNA reads TGCGCCAGCAGCCAAGCGTGGCAGGGGCAGTATTCCTACGAGCAGTACTTC.